The T cell receptor (beta chain) under discussion was sequenced for a study of CXCR3-negative and CXCR3-positive naive CD8 T cells. CDR3 length: 17 residues. Looked up from germline, CDR1 is SEHNR and CDR2 is FQNEAQ (reference sequence). The TRB cDNA libraries were prepared by 5' RACE with UMI labels. TCRdb re-called the 5' RACE reads and shows each CDR3 protein once, DNA omitted. The sample features around 96,000 distinct CDR3 sequences, with approximately 1.5% in its top ten. What was sequenced was naive CXCR3- CD8+ T cells from blood. The subset denotes: CD45RO-CCR7+CD27+CD95- naive CD8+ T cells lacking CXCR3 (TNR3-). The source of this sequence is a human donor in good health. Some clones in this sample may be carry-over from other donors' samples. The J gene is TRBJ2-1, the V gene TRBV7-9; TCRdb gives TRBD1 as the D gene, but with no DNA this cannot be confirmed. CDR3 region: CASSPKEGTGSYNEQFF.